This is a list of T cell receptor beta chains from one sample in a study of T cell changes during pregnancy in multiple sclerosis. Sequenced by immunoSEQ multiplex PCR; TCRdb stores in-frame clones only, minus some. The sample contains over 60,000 clones, 80% to 90% of which appear only once. The sequenced sample was peripheral blood, obtained in the first trimester of pregnancy. The receptors were gathered from a female donor with multiple sclerosis, enrolled in a pregnancy study. Both conserved end residues are part of each CDR3. D genes are given only for firm matches. Clone size appears in some rows only: once, few, many, or a class for an expanded clone.

clone_size: .; d_call: .; j_call: TRBJ1-1; v_call: TRBV13; cdr3_nt: TGTGCCAGCAGCTTATGGGGGCTTGGTCTTCAGGACACTGAAGCTTTCTTT; cdr3_aa: CASSLWGLGLQDTEAFF
clone_size: .; d_call: .; j_call: TRBJ2-1; v_call: TRBV7-9; cdr3_nt: TGTGCCAGCAGCCTGGCCGATGAGCAGTTCTTC; cdr3_aa: CASSLADEQFF
clone_size: .; d_call: TRBD2; j_call: TRBJ2-3; v_call: TRBV5-1; cdr3_nt: TGCGCCAGCAGCCAAGGACTAGCGATCCCAGATACGCAGTATTTT; cdr3_aa: CASSQGLAIPDTQYF
clone_size: .; d_call: TRBD1; j_call: TRBJ1-2; v_call: TRBV9; cdr3_nt: TGTGCCAGCAGCGTAGCGTCCGGGACAGAGAACCTCTATGGCTACACCTTC; cdr3_aa: CASSVASGTENLYGYTF
clone_size: .; d_call: .; j_call: TRBJ1-1; v_call: TRBV18; cdr3_nt: TGTGCCAGCTCATCAACACGACAGACGAACACTGAAGCTTTCTTT; cdr3_aa: CASSSTRQTNTEAFF
clone_size: .; d_call: .; j_call: TRBJ1-1; v_call: TRBV7-2; cdr3_nt: TGTGCCAGCAGCTTAGGAGGGCCTGAAGCTTTCTTT; cdr3_aa: CASSLGGPEAFF
clone_size: .; d_call: TRBD2; j_call: TRBJ2-7; v_call: TRBV5-5; cdr3_nt: TGTGCCAGCAGCTTGTCTAGCGGCGAACCCTACGAGCAGTACTTC; cdr3_aa: CASSLSSGEPYEQYF
clone_size: .; d_call: .; j_call: TRBJ1-2; v_call: TRBV28; cdr3_nt: TGTGCCAGCAGTTTCCGCGGGTATGATAATTTGAGCTACACCTTC; cdr3_aa: CASSFRGYDNLSYTF
clone_size: .; d_call: TRBD1; j_call: TRBJ1-2; v_call: TRBV7-9; cdr3_nt: TGTGCCAGCGGCGACAGGGGTGGAGGCTACACCTTC; cdr3_aa: CASGDRGGGYTF
clone_size: .; d_call: TRBD2; j_call: TRBJ2-3; v_call: TRBV27; cdr3_nt: TGTGCCAGCAGCCCTAGCGGGAGGACAGATACGCAGTATTTT; cdr3_aa: CASSPSGRTDTQYF
clone_size: .; d_call: TRBD2; j_call: TRBJ2-3; v_call: TRBV5-4; cdr3_nt: TGTGCCAGCAGCTTGAGCGGACTAGCTCTTGGCACAGATACGCAGTATTTT; cdr3_aa: CASSLSGLALGTDTQYF
clone_size: .; d_call: TRBD1; j_call: TRBJ2-7; v_call: TRBV6-5; cdr3_nt: TGTGCCAGCAGTACCGGACAGGGGGCCTACGAGCAGTACTTC; cdr3_aa: CASSTGQGAYEQYF
clone_size: few; d_call: .; j_call: TRBJ1-1; v_call: TRBV27; cdr3_nt: TGTGCCAGCAGTTTATCGTCCGGTGAAGCTTTCTTT; cdr3_aa: CASSLSSGEAFF
clone_size: .; d_call: .; j_call: TRBJ2-7; v_call: TRBV4-3; cdr3_nt: TGCGCCAGCAGCCAAGATCTATGGTCTGCAACAGGGCGGTACTTC; cdr3_aa: CASSQDLWSATGRYF
clone_size: .; d_call: .; j_call: TRBJ2-1; v_call: TRBV5-6; cdr3_nt: TGTGCCAGCAGCCTAATTTATGAGCAGTTCTTC; cdr3_aa: CASSLIYEQFF
clone_size: .; d_call: TRBD1; j_call: TRBJ1-3; v_call: TRBV7-9; cdr3_nt: TGTGCCAGCAGCTTAGGGGGCCCGGGACAGGGGGCTCGTGGAAACACCATATATTTT; cdr3_aa: CASSLGGPGQGARGNTIYF
clone_size: .; d_call: .; j_call: TRBJ1-4; v_call: TRBV5-1; cdr3_nt: TGCGCCAGCAGCTTGGACGGGACACACGGACTGTTTTTT; cdr3_aa: CASSLDGTHGLFF
clone_size: .; d_call: .; j_call: TRBJ1-2; v_call: TRBV4-3; cdr3_nt: TGCGCCAGCAGCCAAGGTCCCGGGGGCTATGGCTACACCTTC; cdr3_aa: CASSQGPGGYGYTF
clone_size: .; d_call: TRBD1; j_call: TRBJ1-1; v_call: TRBV18; cdr3_nt: TGTGCCAGCTCGCGAAAGGGGGACAGGGGGACTGAAGCTTTCTTT; cdr3_aa: CASSRKGDRGTEAFF
clone_size: .; d_call: .; j_call: TRBJ1-1; v_call: TRBV27; cdr3_nt: TGTGCCAGCACCTCTGGGGCAGGGAAGATTGAAGCTTTCTTT; cdr3_aa: CASTSGAGKIEAFF
clone_size: .; d_call: .; j_call: TRBJ1-1; v_call: TRBV9; cdr3_nt: TGTGCCAGCAGCGTAGAAGGCAGGCGGAACACTGAAGCTTTCTTT; cdr3_aa: CASSVEGRRNTEAFF
clone_size: .; d_call: .; j_call: TRBJ2-7; v_call: TRBV9; cdr3_nt: TGTGCCAGCAGCGTAGGGAGGGCGGGATACGAGCAGTACTTC; cdr3_aa: CASSVGRAGYEQYF
clone_size: .; d_call: .; j_call: TRBJ1-1; v_call: TRBV5-6; cdr3_nt: TGTGCCAGCAGCTTGGGAGCAAACACTGAAGCTTTCTTT; cdr3_aa: CASSLGANTEAFF
clone_size: .; d_call: .; j_call: TRBJ1-2; v_call: TRBV4-3; cdr3_nt: TGCGCCAGCAGCCAAGTTTGGGGCAGAAATAACTATGGCTACACCTTC; cdr3_aa: CASSQVWGRNNYGYTF
clone_size: .; d_call: TRBD2; j_call: TRBJ2-3; v_call: TRBV9; cdr3_nt: TGTGCCAGCAGCGTAGTTAGCGGGGGGGCCTGGGTCACAGATACGCAGTATTTT; cdr3_aa: CASSVVSGGAWVTDTQYF
clone_size: .; d_call: .; j_call: TRBJ2-5; v_call: TRBV5-5; cdr3_nt: TGTGCCAGCAGCTCGCAGGGCGGAGAGACCCAGTACTTC; cdr3_aa: CASSSQGGETQYF
clone_size: .; d_call: .; j_call: TRBJ2-6; v_call: TRBV14; cdr3_nt: TGTGCCAGCAGCTGGGCAGCACAAGTTCTCTCTGGGGCCAACGTCCTGACTTTC; cdr3_aa: CASSWAAQVLSGANVLTF
clone_size: once; d_call: .; j_call: TRBJ1-3; v_call: TRBV18; cdr3_nt: TGTGCCAGCTCGCCGGACTTAGGTGGAAACACCATATATTTT; cdr3_aa: CASSPDLGGNTIYF
clone_size: .; d_call: TRBD2; j_call: TRBJ2-7; v_call: TRBV7-2; cdr3_nt: TGTGCCAGCAGCTTAGTCCTAGCGGGAGGGGAGCACGAGCAGTACTTC; cdr3_aa: CASSLVLAGGEHEQYF
clone_size: .; d_call: TRBD1; j_call: TRBJ2-7; v_call: TRBV5-1; cdr3_nt: TGCGCCAGCAGCTACCTGACAGGGGCAGGGTGGGAGCAGTACTTC; cdr3_aa: CASSYLTGAGWEQYF
clone_size: .; d_call: .; j_call: TRBJ2-6; v_call: TRBV11-2; cdr3_nt: TGTGCCAGCACCGTGTCTGGGGCCAACGTCCTGACTTTC; cdr3_aa: CASTVSGANVLTF
clone_size: .; d_call: .; j_call: TRBJ1-2; v_call: TRBV6-5; cdr3_nt: TGTGCCACAAACACAGGGAACTATGGCTACACCTTC; cdr3_aa: CATNTGNYGYTF
clone_size: .; d_call: TRBD2; j_call: TRBJ2-5; v_call: TRBV7-9; cdr3_nt: TGTGCCAGCAGAGTAGCGGGGCGGGAAGAGACCCAGTACTTC; cdr3_aa: CASRVAGREETQYF
clone_size: once; d_call: TRBD2; j_call: TRBJ2-7; v_call: TRBV5-1; cdr3_nt: TGCGCCAGCAGCTTGATGGCTAGCGGGAGAGGCGCCTACGAGCAGTACTTC; cdr3_aa: CASSLMASGRGAYEQYF
clone_size: .; d_call: .; j_call: TRBJ2-1; v_call: TRBV7-3; cdr3_nt: TGTGCCAGCAGCTCTAATCGTGAGCAGTTCTTC; cdr3_aa: CASSSNREQFF
clone_size: .; d_call: .; j_call: TRBJ1-1; v_call: TRBV9; cdr3_nt: TGTGCCAGCAGCGTATCCTTATCGGTGAACACTGAAGCTTTCTTT; cdr3_aa: CASSVSLSVNTEAFF
clone_size: .; d_call: .; j_call: TRBJ2-7; v_call: TRBV6-5; cdr3_nt: TGTGCCAGCAGTTACGGCGCGGGAAGAGCCTACGAGCAGTACTTC; cdr3_aa: CASSYGAGRAYEQYF